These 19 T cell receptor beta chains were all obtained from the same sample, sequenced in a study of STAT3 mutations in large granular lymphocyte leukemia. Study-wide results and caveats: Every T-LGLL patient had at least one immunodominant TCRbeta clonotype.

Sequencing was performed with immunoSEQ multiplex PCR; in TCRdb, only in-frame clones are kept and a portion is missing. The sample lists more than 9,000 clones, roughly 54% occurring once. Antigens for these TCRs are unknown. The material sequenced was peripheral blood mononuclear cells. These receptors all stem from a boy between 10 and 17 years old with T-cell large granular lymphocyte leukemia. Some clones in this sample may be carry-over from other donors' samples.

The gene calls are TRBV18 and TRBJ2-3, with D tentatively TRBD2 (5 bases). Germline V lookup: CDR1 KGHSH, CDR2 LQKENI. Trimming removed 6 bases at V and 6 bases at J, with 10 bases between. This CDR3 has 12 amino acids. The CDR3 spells CASSDSVDTQYF. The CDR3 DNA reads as TGTGCCAGCTCCGATAGCGTCGATACGCAGTATTTT.

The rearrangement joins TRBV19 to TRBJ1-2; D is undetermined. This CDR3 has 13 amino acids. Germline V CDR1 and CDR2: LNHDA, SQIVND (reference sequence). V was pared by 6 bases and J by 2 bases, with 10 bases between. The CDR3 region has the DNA TGTGCCAGTAGGGATCAGGAGAACTATGGCTACACCTTC. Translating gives CASRDQENYGYTF.

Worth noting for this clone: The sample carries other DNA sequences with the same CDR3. The CDR3 nucleotides read TGCGCCAGCAGCTTGGGACAGGGGGCATCCTATGGCTACACCTTC. Translation gives CASSLGQGASYGYTF. The chain combines TRBV5-1 with TRBJ1-2; 10 nucleotides match TRBD1. There are 15 residues in the CDR3. The germline V gene has CDR1 SGHRS and CDR2 YFSETQ. Germline trimming cut 0 bases from V and 4 bases from J; bases unmatched to any gene: 3.

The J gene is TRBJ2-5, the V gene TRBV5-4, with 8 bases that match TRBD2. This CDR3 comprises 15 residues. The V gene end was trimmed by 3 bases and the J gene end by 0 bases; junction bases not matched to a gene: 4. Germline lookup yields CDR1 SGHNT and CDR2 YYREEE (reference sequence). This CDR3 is CASSSEREYQETQYF. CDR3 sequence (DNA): TGTGCCAGCAGCTCCGAGCGGGAGTACCAAGAGACCCAGTACTTC.

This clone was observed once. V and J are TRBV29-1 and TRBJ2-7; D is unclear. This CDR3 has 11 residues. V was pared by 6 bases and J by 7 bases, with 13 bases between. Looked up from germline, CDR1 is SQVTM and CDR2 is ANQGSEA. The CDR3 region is CSVHGVGEQYF. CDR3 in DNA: TGCAGCGTGCATGGAGTCGGGGAGCAGTACTTC.

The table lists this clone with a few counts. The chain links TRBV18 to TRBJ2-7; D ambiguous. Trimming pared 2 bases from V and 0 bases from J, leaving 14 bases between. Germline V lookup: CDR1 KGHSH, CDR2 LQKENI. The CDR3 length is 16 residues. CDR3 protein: CASSPSLVLSSYEQYF. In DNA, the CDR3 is TGTGCCAGCTCACCATCTTTGGTACTAAGCTCCTACGAGCAGTACTTC.

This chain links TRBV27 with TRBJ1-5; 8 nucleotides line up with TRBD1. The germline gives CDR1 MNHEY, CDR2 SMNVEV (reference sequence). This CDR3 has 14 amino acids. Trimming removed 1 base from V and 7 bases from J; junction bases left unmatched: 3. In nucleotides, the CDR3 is TGTGCCAGCAGTTTATATGACAGGGGCCAGCCCCAGCATTTT. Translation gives CASSLYDRGQPQHF.

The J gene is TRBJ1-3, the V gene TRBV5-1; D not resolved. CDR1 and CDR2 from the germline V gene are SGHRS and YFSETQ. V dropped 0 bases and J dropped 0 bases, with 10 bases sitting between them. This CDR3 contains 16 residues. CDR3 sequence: CASSLGGYYSGNTIYF. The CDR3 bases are TGCGCCAGCAGCTTGGGAGGGTACTACTCTGGAAACACCATATATTTT. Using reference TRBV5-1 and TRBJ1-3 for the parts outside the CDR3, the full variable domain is KAGVTQTPRYLIKTRGQQVTLSCSPISGHRSVSWYQQTPGQGLQFLFEYFSETQRNKGNFPGRFSGRQFSNSRSEMNVSTLELGDSALYLCASSLGGYYSGNTIYFGEGSWLTVV.

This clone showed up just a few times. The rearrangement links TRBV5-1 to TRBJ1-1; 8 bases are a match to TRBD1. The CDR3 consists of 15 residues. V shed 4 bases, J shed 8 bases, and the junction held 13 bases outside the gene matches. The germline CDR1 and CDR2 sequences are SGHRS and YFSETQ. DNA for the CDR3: TGCGCCAGCAGCGCGGGACAGGCCTTACCAGGGGAAGCTTTCTTT. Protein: CASSAGQALPGEAFF.

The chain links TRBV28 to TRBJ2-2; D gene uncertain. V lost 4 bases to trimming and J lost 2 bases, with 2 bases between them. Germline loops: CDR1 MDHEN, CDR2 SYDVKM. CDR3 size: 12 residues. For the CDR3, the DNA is TGTGCCAGCAGTTCTAACACCGGGGAGCTGTTTTTT. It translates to CASSSNTGELFF.

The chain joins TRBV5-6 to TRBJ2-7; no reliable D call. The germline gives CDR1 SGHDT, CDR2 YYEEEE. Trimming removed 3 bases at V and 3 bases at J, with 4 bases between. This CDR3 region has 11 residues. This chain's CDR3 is CASSYNYEQYF. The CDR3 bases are TGTGCCAGCAGCTACAACTACGAGCAGTACTTC.

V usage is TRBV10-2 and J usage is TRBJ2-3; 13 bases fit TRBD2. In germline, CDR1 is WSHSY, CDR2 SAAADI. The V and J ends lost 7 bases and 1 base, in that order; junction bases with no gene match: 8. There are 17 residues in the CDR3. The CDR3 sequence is CASNSGTSGAGTDTQYF. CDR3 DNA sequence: TGCGCCAGCAATTCCGGGACTAGCGGGGCCGGCACAGATACGCAGTATTTT.

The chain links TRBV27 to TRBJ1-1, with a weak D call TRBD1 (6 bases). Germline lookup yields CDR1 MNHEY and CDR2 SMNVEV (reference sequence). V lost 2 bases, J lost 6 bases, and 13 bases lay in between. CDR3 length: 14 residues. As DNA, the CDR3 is TGTGCCAGCAGTTTAATACAACAGGGCGCTGAAGCTTTCTTT. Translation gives CASSLIQQGAEAFF.

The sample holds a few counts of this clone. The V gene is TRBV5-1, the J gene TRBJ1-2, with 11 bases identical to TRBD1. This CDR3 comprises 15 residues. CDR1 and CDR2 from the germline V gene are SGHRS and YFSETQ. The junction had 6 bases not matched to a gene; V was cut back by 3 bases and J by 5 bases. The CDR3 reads CASSSGQGASYGYTF. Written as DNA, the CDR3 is TGCGCCAGCAGCTCCGGACAGGGGGCTAGTTATGGCTACACCTTC.

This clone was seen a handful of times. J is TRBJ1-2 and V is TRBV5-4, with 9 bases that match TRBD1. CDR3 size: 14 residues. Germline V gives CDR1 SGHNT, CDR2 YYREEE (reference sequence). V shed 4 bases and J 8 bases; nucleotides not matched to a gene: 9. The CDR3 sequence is CASSADRGGGGYTF. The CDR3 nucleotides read TGTGCCAGCAGCGCGGACAGGGGAGGTGGGGGCTACACCTTC.

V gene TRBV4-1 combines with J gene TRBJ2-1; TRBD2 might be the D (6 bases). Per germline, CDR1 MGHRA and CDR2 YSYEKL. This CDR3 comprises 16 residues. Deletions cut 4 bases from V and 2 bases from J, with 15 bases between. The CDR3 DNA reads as TGCGCCAGCAGCCCTGGCGGAGGGAGTACCTACAATGAGCAGTTCTTC. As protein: CASSPGGGSTYNEQFF.

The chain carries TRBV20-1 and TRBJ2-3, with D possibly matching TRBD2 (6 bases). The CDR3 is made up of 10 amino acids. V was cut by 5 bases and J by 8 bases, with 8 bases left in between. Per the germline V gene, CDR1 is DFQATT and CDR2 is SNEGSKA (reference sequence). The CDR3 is CSASGVTQYF. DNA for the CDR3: TGCAGTGCTTCGGGGGTTACGCAGTATTTT.

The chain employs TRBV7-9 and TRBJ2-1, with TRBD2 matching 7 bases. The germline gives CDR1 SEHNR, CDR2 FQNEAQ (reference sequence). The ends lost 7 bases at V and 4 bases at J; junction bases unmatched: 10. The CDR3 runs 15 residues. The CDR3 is CASTPGRERYNEQFF. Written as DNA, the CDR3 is TGTGCCAGCACCCCAGGGCGGGAGCGGTACAATGAGCAGTTCTTC.

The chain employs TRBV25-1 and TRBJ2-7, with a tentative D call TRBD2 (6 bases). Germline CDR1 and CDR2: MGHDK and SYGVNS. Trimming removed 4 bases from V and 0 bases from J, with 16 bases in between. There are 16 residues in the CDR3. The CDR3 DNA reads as TGTGCCAGCAGTGGGGGAGAGGACGGGAGCTCCTACGAGCAGTACTTC. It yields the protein CASSGGEDGSSYEQYF.